The clone carrying this TCR beta chain occurred many times. The sample comes from a study of low-dose radiotherapy and immunotherapy resistance in tumors. Trimming removed 7 bases from V and 10 bases from J; junction bases left unmatched: 11. CDR1 and CDR2 from the germline V gene are MNHEY and SVGAGI. The CDR3 spans 14 residues. TRAV- and TRBV-specific primers primed first-strand cDNA, covering alpha and beta chains. The TCRs were subjected to amplification over approximately 19 PCR cycles employing a constant-region primer in conjunction with a V-primer adapter. TCRdb fed the reads into MiXCR, producing one record per CDR3 protein. The sample has approximately 90,000 distinct CDR3 sequences; over 15% are singletons. The time point denotes: before trial treatment. In the RACIN dose-escalation trial, donors got nivolumab plus ipilimumab with aspirin, cyclophosphamide and radiotherapy.

The sequence was obtained from a male donor with prostate cancer. The J gene is TRBJ2-1, the V gene TRBV6-5; 9 bases line up with TRBD1. The material was PBMCs, obtained before treatment. The CDR3 region is CASTWGGQGQEQFF. Here the CDR3 DNA reads TGTGCCAGCACCTGGGGAGGACAGGGGCAAGAGCAGTTCTTC.